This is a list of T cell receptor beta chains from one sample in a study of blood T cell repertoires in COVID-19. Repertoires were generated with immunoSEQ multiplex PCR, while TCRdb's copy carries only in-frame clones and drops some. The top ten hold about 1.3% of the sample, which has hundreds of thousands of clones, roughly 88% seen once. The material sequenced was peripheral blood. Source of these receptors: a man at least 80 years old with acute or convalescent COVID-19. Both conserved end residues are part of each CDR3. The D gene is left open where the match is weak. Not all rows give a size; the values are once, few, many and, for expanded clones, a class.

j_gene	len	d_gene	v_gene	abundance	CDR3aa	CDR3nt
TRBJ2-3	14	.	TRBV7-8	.	CASSARLVGDTQYF	TGTGCCAGCAGCGCCAGACTAGTGGGGGATACGCAGTATTTT
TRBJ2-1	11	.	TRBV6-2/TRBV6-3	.	CASSPLYEQFF	TGTGCCAGCAGTCCCCTTTATGAGCAGTTCTTC
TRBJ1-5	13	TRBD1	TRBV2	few	CASRETGGQPQHF	TGTGCCAGCAGGGAGACAGGGGGTCAGCCCCAGCATTTT
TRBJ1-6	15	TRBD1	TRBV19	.	CASSSGQGAGSPLHF	TGTGCCAGTAGTAGCGGACAGGGGGCAGGTTCACCCCTCCACTTT
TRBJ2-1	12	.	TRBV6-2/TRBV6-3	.	CASSYPLNEQFF	TGTGCCAGCAGTTACCCCCTCAATGAGCAGTTCTTC
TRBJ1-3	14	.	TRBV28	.	CASSTPGVGNTIYF	TGTGCCAGCAGCACCCCCGGGGTAGGAAACACCATATATTTT
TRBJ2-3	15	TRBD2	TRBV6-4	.	CASKLAGGPGDTQYF	TGTGCCAGCAAACTGGCGGGAGGGCCAGGGGATACGCAGTATTTT
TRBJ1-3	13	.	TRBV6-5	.	CASSQGIGNTIYF	TGTGCCAGCAGTCAGGGGATCGGAAACACCATATATTTT
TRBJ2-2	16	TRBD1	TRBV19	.	CASKDGDRGYTGELFF	TGTGCCAGTAAGGATGGGGACAGGGGATACACCGGGGAGCTGTTTTTT
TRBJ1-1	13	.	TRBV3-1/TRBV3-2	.	CASSQVPGTEAFF	TGTGCCAGCAGCCAAGTTCCGGGAACTGAAGCTTTCTTT
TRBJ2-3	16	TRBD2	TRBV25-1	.	CASSEGLAGDIDTQYF	TGTGCCAGCAGTGAAGGACTAGCGGGAGATATAGATACGCAGTATTTT
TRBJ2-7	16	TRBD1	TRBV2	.	CASRGGLGTGVSEQYF	TGTGCCAGCAGGGGTGGCTTAGGGACAGGGGTTAGCGAGCAGTACTTC
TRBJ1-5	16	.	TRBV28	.	CASSLWQGGANQPQHF	TGTGCCAGCAGTTTATGGCAGGGTGGCGCCAATCAGCCCCAGCATTTT
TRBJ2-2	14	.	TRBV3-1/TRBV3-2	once	CASSQDRGTGELFF	TGTGCCAGCAGCCAAGATCGGGGTACCGGGGAGCTGTTTTTT
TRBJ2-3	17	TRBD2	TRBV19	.	CASSSGLAGGYADTQYF	TGTGCCAGTAGTTCAGGACTAGCCGGGGGGTATGCAGATACGCAGTATTTT
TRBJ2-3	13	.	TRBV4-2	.	CASSQDKGGTQYF	TGTGCCAGCAGCCAAGATAAAGGGGGTACGCAGTATTTT
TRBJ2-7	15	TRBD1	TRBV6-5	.	CASSYGGTGGDEQYF	TGTGCCAGCAGTTACGGGGGGACAGGGGGCGACGAGCAGTACTTC
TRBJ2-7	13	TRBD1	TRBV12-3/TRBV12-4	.	CATCRGRSYEQYF	TGTGCCACCTGCAGGGGGCGGAGCTACGAGCAGTACTTC
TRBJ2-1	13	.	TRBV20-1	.	CSAIEDSDNEQFF	TGCAGTGCTATTGAAGACAGTGACAATGAGCAGTTCTTC
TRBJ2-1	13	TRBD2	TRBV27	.	CASRASGYNEQFF	TGTGCCAGCAGGGCTAGCGGCTACAATGAGCAGTTCTTC
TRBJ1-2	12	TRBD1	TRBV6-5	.	CASSSTGGGYTF	TGTGCCAGCAGTTCTACAGGGGGCGGCTACACCTTC
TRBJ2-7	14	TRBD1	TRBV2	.	CASSRQGGAYEQYF	TGTGCCAGCAGTCGACAGGGGGGAGCGTACGAGCAGTACTTC
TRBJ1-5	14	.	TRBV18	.	CASSPTDSNQPQHF	TGTGCCAGCTCACCAACAGATAGCAATCAGCCCCAGCATTTT
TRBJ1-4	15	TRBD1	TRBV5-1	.	CASRDRGLGEEKLFF	TGCGCCAGCCGGGACAGGGGGCTGGGAGAAGAAAAACTGTTTTTT
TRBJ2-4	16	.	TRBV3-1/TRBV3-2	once	CASSQSGGASRNIQYF	TGTGCCAGCAGCCAATCAGGAGGGGCGAGCAGAAACATTCAGTACTTC
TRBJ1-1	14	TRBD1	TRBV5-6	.	CASSNDRGYTEAFF	TGTGCCAGCAGCAACGACAGGGGTTATACTGAAGCTTTCTTT
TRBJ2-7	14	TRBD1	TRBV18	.	CASSPDRVRGEQYF	TGTGCCAGCTCACCTGACAGGGTAAGGGGGGAGCAGTACTTC
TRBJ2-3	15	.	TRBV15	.	CATSGRGAGTDTQYF	TGTGCCACCAGCGGACGGGGGGCTGGCACAGATACGCAGTATTTT
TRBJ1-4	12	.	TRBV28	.	CASSSWEEKLFF	TGTGCCAGCAGTTCATGGGAGGAAAAACTGTTTTTT
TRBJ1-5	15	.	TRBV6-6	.	CASSWTVGSNQPQHF	TGTGCCAGCAGCTGGACAGTGGGTAGCAATCAGCCCCAGCATTTT
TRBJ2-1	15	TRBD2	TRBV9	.	CASSVGRERNNEQFF	TGTGCCAGCAGCGTAGGGCGGGAGCGTAACAATGAGCAGTTCTTC
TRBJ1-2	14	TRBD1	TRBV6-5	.	CASTKGTANYGYTF	TGTGCCAGCACCAAGGGGACAGCTAACTATGGCTACACCTTC
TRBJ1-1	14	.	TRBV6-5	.	CASSYSRSDTEAFF	TGTGCCAGCAGTTACAGTCGGTCCGACACTGAAGCTTTCTTT
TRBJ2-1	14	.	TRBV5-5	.	CASSLGNAAREQFF	TGTGCCAGCAGCCTGGGCAACGCCGCCAGGGAGCAGTTCTTC
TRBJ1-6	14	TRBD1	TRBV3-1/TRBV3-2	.	CASSPDRGNSPLHF	TGTGCCAGCAGCCCGGACAGGGGAAATTCACCCCTCCACTTT
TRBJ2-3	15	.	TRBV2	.	CASSEQGLSTDTQYF	TGTGCCAGCAGTGAACAGGGGCTTAGCACAGATACGCAGTATTTT
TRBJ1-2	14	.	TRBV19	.	CASSKEGESYGYTF	TGTGCCAGTAGCAAGGAGGGAGAATCCTATGGCTACACCTTC
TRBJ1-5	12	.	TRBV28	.	CATGSLNQPQHF	TGTGCCACCGGGTCCCTTAATCAGCCCCAGCATTTT
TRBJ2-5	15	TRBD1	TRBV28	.	CASSLPTTGGETQYF	TGTGCCAGCAGTTTACCCACGACAGGGGGAGAGACCCAGTACTTC
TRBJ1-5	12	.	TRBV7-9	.	CASSFEQGTQHF	TGTGCCAGCAGCTTCGAACAGGGTACCCAGCATTTT
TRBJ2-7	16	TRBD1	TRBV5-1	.	CASSNSRAGGGYEQYF	TGCGCCAGCAGCAATAGTCGGGCAGGGGGCGGCTACGAGCAGTACTTC
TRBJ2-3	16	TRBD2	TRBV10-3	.	CAINTGTSEYTDTQYF	TGTGCCATCAATACCGGGACTAGCGAGTACACAGATACGCAGTATTTT
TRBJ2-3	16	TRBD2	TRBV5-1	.	CASSLVLAGDTDTQYF	TGCGCCAGCAGCTTGGTTCTAGCGGGAGACACAGATACGCAGTATTTT
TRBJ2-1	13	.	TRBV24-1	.	CATSEVNSNEQFF	TGTGCCACCAGTGAAGTGAACAGCAATGAGCAGTTCTTC
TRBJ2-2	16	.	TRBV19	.	CASSIGVGGNTGELFF	TGTGCCAGTAGTATAGGGGTTGGGGGCAACACCGGGGAGCTGTTTTTT
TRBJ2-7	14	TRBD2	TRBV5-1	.	CASSSTGGTYEQYF	TGCGCCAGCAGCTCAACGGGAGGTACCTACGAGCAGTACTTC
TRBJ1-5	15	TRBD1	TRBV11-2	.	CASSPDRGGNQPQHF	TGTGCCAGCAGCCCGGACAGGGGAGGCAATCAGCCCCAGCATTTT
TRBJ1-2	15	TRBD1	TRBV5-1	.	CASSLAEGASYGYTF	TGCGCCAGCAGCTTGGCCGAGGGGGCGAGCTATGGCTACACCTTC
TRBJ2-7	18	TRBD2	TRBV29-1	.	CSVEIRGLAGEKLYEQYF	TGCAGCGTTGAAATCCGGGGACTAGCGGGAGAGAAGTTGTACGAGCAGTACTTC
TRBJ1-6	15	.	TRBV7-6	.	CASSLARGQGSPLHF	TGTGCCAGCAGCTTAGCGCGGGGGCAAGGTTCACCCCTCCACTTT
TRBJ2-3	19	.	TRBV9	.	CASSVEQGGYLYGTDTQYF	TGTGCCAGCAGCGTAGAGCAGGGGGGTTACTTGTATGGCACAGATACGCAGTATTTT
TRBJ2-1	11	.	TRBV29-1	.	CSVEESPSVFF	TGCAGCGTTGAAGAGTCCCCCTCGGTGTTCTTC
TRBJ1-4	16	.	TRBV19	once	CASSPRTGSTNEKLFF	TGTGCCAGTAGTCCTCGAACAGGGAGCACTAATGAAAAACTGTTTTTT
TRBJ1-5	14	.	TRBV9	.	CASSGPHSNQPQHF	TGTGCCAGCAGCGGGCCCCATAGCAATCAGCCCCAGCATTTT